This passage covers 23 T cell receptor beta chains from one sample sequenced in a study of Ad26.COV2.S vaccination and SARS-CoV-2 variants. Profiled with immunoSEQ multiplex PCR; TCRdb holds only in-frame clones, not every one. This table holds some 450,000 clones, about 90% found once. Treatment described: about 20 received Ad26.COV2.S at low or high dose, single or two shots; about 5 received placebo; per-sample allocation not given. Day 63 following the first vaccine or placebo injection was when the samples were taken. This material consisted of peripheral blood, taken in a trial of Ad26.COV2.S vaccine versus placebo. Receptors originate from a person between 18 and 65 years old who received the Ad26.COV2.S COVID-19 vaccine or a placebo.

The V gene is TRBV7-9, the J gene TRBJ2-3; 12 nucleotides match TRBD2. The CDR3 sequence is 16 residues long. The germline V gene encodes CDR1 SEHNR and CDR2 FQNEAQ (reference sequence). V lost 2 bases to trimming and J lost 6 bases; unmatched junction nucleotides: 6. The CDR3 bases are TGTGCCAGCAGCTTACTAGCGGGGGGGGCTGCGGATACGCAGTATTTT. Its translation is CASSLLAGGAADTQYF.

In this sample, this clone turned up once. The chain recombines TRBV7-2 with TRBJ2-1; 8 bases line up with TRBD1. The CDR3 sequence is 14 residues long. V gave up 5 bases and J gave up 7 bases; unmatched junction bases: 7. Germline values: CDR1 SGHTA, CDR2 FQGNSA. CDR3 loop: CASSPTTGGNEQFF. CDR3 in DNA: TGTGCCAGCAGCCCTACTACAGGGGGAAATGAGCAGTTCTTC.

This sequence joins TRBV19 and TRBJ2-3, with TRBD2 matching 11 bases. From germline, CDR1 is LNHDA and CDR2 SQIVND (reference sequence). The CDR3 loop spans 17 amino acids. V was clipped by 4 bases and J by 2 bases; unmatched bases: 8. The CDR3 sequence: CASSTPGTSGVTDTQYF. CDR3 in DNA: TGTGCCAGTAGTACCCCCGGGACTAGCGGAGTCACAGATACGCAGTATTTT.

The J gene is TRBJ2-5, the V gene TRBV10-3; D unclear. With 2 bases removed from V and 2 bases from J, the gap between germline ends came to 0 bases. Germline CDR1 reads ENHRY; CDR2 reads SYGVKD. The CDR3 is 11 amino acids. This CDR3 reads CAISEQETQYF. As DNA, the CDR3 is TGTGCCATCAGTGAGCAAGAGACCCAGTACTTC.

The CDR3 loop is CASLRGPSYNEQFF. In DNA, the CDR3 is TGTGCCAGCCTAAGAGGGCCCTCCTACAATGAGCAGTTCTTC. This chain uses TRBV27 with TRBJ2-1; D possibly corresponds to TRBD2 (5 bases). The V and J ends lost 8 bases and 0 bases respectively, with 11 bases between them. The germline CDR1 and CDR2 sequences are MNHEY and SMNVEV (reference sequence). There are 14 residues in the CDR3.

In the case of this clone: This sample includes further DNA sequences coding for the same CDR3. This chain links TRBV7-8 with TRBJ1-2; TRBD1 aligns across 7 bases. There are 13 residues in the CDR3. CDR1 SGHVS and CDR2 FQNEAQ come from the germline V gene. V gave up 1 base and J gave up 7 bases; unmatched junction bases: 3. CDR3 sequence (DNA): TGTGCCAGCAGCTTAGGGACAGGCGGTGGCTACACCTTC. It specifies CASSLGTGGGYTF.

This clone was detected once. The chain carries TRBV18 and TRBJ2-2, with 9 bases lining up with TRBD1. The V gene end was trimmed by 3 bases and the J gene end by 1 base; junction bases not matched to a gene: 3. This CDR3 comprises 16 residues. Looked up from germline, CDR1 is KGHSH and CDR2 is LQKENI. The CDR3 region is CASSPLGQGNTGELFF. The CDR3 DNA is TGTGCCAGCTCACCGCTGGGACAGGGGAACACCGGGGAGCTGTTTTTT.

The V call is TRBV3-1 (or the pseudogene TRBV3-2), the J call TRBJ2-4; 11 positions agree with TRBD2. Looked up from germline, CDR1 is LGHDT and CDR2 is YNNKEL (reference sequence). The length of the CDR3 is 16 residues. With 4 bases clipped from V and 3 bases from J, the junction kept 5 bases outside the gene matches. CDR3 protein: CASSPGLAVYKNIQYF. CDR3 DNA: TGTGCCAGCAGCCCGGGACTAGCGGTGTACAAAAACATTCAGTACTTC.

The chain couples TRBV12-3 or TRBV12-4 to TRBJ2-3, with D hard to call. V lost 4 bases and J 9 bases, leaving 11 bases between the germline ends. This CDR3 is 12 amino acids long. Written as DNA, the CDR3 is TGTGCCAGCAGTTCCTGGATCGGGACGCAGTATTTT. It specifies CASSSWIGTQYF.

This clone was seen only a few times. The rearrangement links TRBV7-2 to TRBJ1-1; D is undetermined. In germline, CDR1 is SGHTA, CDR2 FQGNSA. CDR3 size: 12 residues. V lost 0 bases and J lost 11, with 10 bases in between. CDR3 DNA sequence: TGTGCCAGCAGCTTAGCGCGCCTTGGGGCTTTCTTT. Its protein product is CASSLARLGAFF.

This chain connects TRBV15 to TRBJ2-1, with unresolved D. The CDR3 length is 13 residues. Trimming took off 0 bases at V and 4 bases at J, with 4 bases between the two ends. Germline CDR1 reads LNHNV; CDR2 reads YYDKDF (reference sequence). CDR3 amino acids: CATSRDRYNEQFF. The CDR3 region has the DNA TGTGCCACCAGCAGAGATCGGTACAATGAGCAGTTCTTC.

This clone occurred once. CDR3 sequence reads: CASSLAPGGNEQFF. The CDR3 DNA sequence: TGCGCCAGCAGCTTGGCCCCGGGGGGCAATGAGCAGTTCTTC. The chain has TRBV5-1 and TRBJ2-1; 7 bases fit TRBD2. The CDR3 runs 14 residues. Germline values: CDR1 SGHRS, CDR2 YFSETQ. J was trimmed by 6 bases and V by 0 bases; bases with no gene match: 3.

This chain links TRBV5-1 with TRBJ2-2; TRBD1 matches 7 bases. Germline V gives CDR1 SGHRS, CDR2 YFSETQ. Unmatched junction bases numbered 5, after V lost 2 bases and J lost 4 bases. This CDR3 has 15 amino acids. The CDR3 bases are TGCGCCAGCAGCTTAGAAGGGGGCCTCACCGGGGAGCTGTTTTTT. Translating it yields CASSLEGGLTGELFF.

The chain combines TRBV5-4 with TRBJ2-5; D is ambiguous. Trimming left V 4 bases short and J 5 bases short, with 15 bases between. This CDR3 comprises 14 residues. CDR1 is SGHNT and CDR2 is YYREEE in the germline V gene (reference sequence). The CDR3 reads CASSPSGLRETQYF. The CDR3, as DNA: TGTGCCAGCAGCCCCTCAGGATTACGGGAGACCCAGTACTTC.

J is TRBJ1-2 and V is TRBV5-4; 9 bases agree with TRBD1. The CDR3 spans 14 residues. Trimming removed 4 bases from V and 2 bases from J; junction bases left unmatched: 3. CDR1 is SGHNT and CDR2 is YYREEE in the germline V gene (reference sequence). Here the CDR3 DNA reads TGTGCCAGCAGCCCCGGGACAGGGAACTATGGCTACACCTTC. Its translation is CASSPGTGNYGYTF. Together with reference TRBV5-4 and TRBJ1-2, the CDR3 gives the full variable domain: ETGVTQSPTHLIKTRGQQVTLRCSSQSGHNTVSWYQQALGQGPQFIFQYYREEENGRGNFPPRFSGLQFPNYSSELNVNALELDDSALYLCASSPGTGNYGYTFGSGTRLTVV.

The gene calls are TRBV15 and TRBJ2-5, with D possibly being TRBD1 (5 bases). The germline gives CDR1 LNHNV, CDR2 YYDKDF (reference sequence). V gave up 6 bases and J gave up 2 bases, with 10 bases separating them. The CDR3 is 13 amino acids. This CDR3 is CATRATDQETQYF. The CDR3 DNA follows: TGTGCCACCAGAGCGACAGATCAAGAGACCCAGTACTTC.

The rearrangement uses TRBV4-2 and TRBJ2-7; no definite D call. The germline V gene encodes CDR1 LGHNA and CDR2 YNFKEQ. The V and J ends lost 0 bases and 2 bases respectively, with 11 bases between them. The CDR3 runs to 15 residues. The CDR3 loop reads CASSQDRSYTYEQYF. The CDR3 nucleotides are TGTGCCAGCAGCCAAGACAGGTCTTACACCTACGAGCAGTACTTC.

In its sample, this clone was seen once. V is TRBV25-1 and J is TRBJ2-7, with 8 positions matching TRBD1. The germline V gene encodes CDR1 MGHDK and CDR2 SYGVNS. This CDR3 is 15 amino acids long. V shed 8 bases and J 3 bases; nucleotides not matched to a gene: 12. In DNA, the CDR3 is TGTGCCAGCCTAGGAGCCGGACAGGGTTTCTACGAGCAGTACTTC. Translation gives CASLGAGQGFYEQYF.

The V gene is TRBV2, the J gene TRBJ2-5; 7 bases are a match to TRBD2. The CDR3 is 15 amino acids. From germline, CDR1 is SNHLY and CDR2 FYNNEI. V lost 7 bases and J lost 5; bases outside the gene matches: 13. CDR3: CASTEGRETEETQYF. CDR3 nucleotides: TGTGCCAGCACGGAGGGGCGGGAGACGGAGGAGACCCAGTACTTC.

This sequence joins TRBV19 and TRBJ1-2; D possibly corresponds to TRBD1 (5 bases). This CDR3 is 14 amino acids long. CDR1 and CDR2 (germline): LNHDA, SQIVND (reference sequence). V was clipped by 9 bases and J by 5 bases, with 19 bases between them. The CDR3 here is CASGGDRGIYGYTF. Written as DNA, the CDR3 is TGTGCCAGCGGGGGGGACCGGGGCATTTATGGCTACACCTTC.

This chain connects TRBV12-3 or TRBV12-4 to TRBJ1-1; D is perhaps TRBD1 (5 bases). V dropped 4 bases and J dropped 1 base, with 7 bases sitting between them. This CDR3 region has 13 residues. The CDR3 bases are TGTGCCAGCAGTTCGAGGGGGAACACTGAAGCTTTCTTT. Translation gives CASSSRGNTEAFF.

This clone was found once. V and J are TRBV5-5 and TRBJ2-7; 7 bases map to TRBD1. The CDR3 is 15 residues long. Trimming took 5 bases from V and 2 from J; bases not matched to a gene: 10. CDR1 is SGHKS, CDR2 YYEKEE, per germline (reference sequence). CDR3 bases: TGTGCCAGCAGGACGCGACAGGGTGAGACCTACGAGCAGTACTTC. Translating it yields CASRTRQGETYEQYF.

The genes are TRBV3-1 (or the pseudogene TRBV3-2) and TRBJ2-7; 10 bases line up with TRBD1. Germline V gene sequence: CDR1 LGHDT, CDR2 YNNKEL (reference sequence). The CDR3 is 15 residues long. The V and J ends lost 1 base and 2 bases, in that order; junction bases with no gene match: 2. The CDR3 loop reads CASSQVDRGPYEQYF. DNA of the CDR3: TGTGCCAGCAGCCAAGTCGACAGGGGGCCCTACGAGCAGTACTTC.